The present T cell receptor (beta chain) was sequenced within a study of cytomegalovirus exposure and HLA in healthy donors. Study-wide findings and caveats: By HLA locus, TCR association rates varied in a later analysis, with DRB1 showing the most and HLA-C the fewest. An assumption of roughly uniform sequencing depth across donors underlay the presence/absence analyses.

Amplification used 60 Vbeta primers and 13 Jbeta primers. Authors' methods: A later analysis counted 70 million to 85 million unique TCR beta chains, roughly 11 million shared. The data were produced by immunoSEQ multiplex PCR, yet TCRdb's version contains in-frame clones alone and is incomplete. That table gives V, J and clone size, and the DNA gave D and trimming. The data contain about 160,000 clones, 85% of them singletons. As concerns this clone: Antigen specificity is unknown.

Germline V CDR1 and CDR2: SEHNR, FQNEAQ (reference sequence). This CDR3 is built from 10 residues. V was shortened by 4 bases and J by 8 bases, with 3 bases between the two germline ends. V and J are TRBV7-9 and TRBJ2-4; no clear D gene. The source of this sequence is a boy younger than 10 in good health and CMV-seronegative. The sample consisted of PBMCs. The CDR3 protein is CASSSDIQYF. The CDR3 DNA reads TGTGCCAGCAGCTCGGACATTCAGTACTTC.